These 7 T cell receptor beta chains originate from one sample sequenced in a study of cytomegalovirus exposure and HLA in healthy donors. 60 Vbeta and 13 Jbeta primers were used in PCR. Profiling relied on immunoSEQ multiplex PCR, and the TCRdb table lists in-frame clones only, not all of them. The data hold about 130,000 clones, with around 70% observed a single time. Sequences were obtained from PBMCs. All receptors derive from a male donor in good health and CMV-seronegative.

This clone was recorded a few times. This sequence joins TRBV28 and TRBJ2-7; 7 bases are a match to TRBD1. Trimming at V came to 1 base and at J to 5 bases, leaving 8 bases not matched to a gene. The V gene's germline CDR1 is MDHEN and CDR2 SYDVKM. The CDR3 extends over 15 amino acids. CDR3 residues: CASSLFGTVGDEQYF. In DNA form, the CDR3 reads TGTGCCAGCAGTTTATTTGGGACAGTCGGGGACGAGCAGTACTTC.

The chain is built from TRBV5-4 and TRBJ2-7; perhaps TRBD2 as D (5 bases). Trimming took off 0 bases at V and 6 bases at J, with 16 bases between the two ends. The CDR3 length is 15 residues. Germline CDR1 SGHNT, CDR2 YYREEE (reference sequence). The CDR3 sequence: CASSLAGVTRGEQYF. The DNA for the CDR3 is TGTGCCAGCAGCTTGGCCGGGGTAACACGGGGCGAGCAGTACTTC.

A single count supports this clone. This chain links TRBV15 with TRBJ2-4, with D unresolved. CDR1 and CDR2 from the germline V gene are LNHNV and YYDKDF (reference sequence). This CDR3 has 16 amino acids. V was clipped by 5 bases and J by 0 bases, with 14 bases between them. This CDR3 reads CATSGSRWVAKNIQYF. Here the CDR3 DNA reads TGTGCCACCAGCGGGTCCAGGTGGGTAGCCAAAAACATTCAGTACTTC.

V and J are TRBV30 and TRBJ2-2; tentative D call: TRBD2 (6 bases). V was cut by 0 bases and J by 5 bases, with 13 bases left in between. There are 15 residues in the CDR3. Germline values: CDR1 GTSNPN, CDR2 SVGIG (reference sequence). For the CDR3, the DNA is TGTGCCTGGAGTGTCGGCGGGACGAGGACCGGGGAGCTGTTTTTT. Its protein is CAWSVGGTRTGELFF.

This chain joins TRBV5-1 and TRBJ2-5, with 8 bases identical to TRBD1. J lost 5 bases, V lost 4 bases, and 10 bases had no gene match. Germline CDR1 reads SGHRS; CDR2 reads YFSETQ. This CDR3 has 15 amino acids. CDR3 loop: CASSQTGTGGETQYF. CDR3 sequence (DNA): TGCGCCAGCAGCCAAACAGGGACAGGAGGGGAGACCCAGTACTTC.

The rearrangement uses TRBV5-4 and TRBJ1-1; 8 nucleotides agree with TRBD1. This CDR3 contains 16 residues. Germline lookup yields CDR1 SGHNT and CDR2 YYREEE (reference sequence). Losses at the gene ends were 4 bases for V and 3 bases for J; bases not matched to a gene: 11. In DNA form, the CDR3 reads TGTGCCAGCAGCCGACCAGGGGGCGTAACGGACACTGAAGCTTTCTTT. Its translation: CASSRPGGVTDTEAFF.

The chain links TRBV9 to TRBJ2-5, with 9 bases that match TRBD2. The DNA end is a closer match to TRBJ2-7, so the J assignment may be wrong. This CDR3 region has 14 residues. The germline V gene encodes CDR1 SGDLS and CDR2 YYNGEE. The CDR3 here is CASSVVGSGSEQYF. DNA of the CDR3: TGTGCCAGCAGCGTAGTGGGTAGCGGGAGCGAGCAGTACTTC.